These T cell receptor beta chains were read from a single sample in a study of lung T cells in sarcoidosis with Löfgren's syndrome. MiXCR, run by TCRdb on the reads, gives a single entry per CDR3 protein. The table has around 60,000 distinct CDR3 sequences, approximately 22% seen once. The specimen was CD4+ T cells from PBMCs. The receptors come from a human donor with sarcoidosis (Löfgren's syndrome or another form), or a control subject (not recorded which). Both conserved end residues are trimmed from each CDR3.

len,v_gene,CDR3aa
11,TRBV6-6,ASSYEGIDGYT
13,TRBV28,ASSLAGAHTDTQY
12,TRBV20-1,SAIRDRGEQPQH
11,TRBV6-1,AITGQGAGEQY
11,TRBV19,ASSIGTGGGYT
12,TRBV20-1,SARGRVSTGELF
14,TRBV6-2/TRBV6-3,ASSSPGTGTVYEQY
13,TRBV5-1,ASLEGRGLGNTIY
13,TRBV7-2,ASSPGTGGLYGYT
11,TRBV6-2/TRBV6-3,ASKLTGNQPQH
13,TRBV7-2,ASSLGGSLNEKLF
12,TRBV7-2,ASSSLGGSYGYT
12,TRBV4-1,ASSQDALYNEQF
11,TRBV28,ASSPPLRSGYT
14,TRBV12-3/TRBV12-4,ASSLSGSGMSYEQY
12,TRBV7-3,ASSLSGGTDTQY
11,TRBV29-1,SGKSRNTGELF
13,TRBV11-2,ASSTLAGSTGELF
14,TRBV7-9,ASTPSGTGNTGELF
13,TRBV5-1,ASSLEGTMNTEAF
12,TRBV28,ASSYSGRNQPQH
12,TRBV2,AILFRDRGSGYT
14,TRBV6-1,ASSRPNRVSNQPQH